Each of the 27 T cell receptor beta chains below was sequenced from the same sample in a study of cytomegalovirus exposure and HLA in healthy donors. Use of 60 Vbeta and 13 Jbeta primers characterized the PCR. The assay was immunoSEQ multiplex PCR, and TCRdb's table has in-frame clones only and misses some. The sample contains 140,000 or so clones, roughly 72% of which appear only once. The material sequenced was PBMCs. The source is a man aged 40-50 years in good health and CMV-seronegative.

This chain links TRBV2 with TRBJ2-1; 7 bases match TRBD1. Looked up from germline, CDR1 is SNHLY and CDR2 is FYNNEI. V trimming: 4 bases; J trimming: 6 bases; junction bases outside the gene matches: 3. This CDR3 contains 13 residues. The CDR3 loop is CASSGDSLNEQFF. CDR3 DNA: TGTGCCAGCAGTGGGGACAGCCTCAATGAGCAGTTCTTC.

V is TRBV4-2 and J is TRBJ2-5, with 9 bases lining up with TRBD1. The CDR3 totals 16 residues. Germline V gene data show CDR1 as LGHNA and CDR2 as YNFKEQ. Germline trimming cut 2 bases from V and 3 bases from J; bases unmatched to any gene: 7. The CDR3 nucleotides read TGTGCCAGCAGCCAACCGGAAAGGACAGGGGAAGAGACCCAGTACTTC. It is translated as CASSQPERTGEETQYF.

Here the CDR3 reads CASSPGADVFYNEQFF. For the CDR3, the DNA is TGTGCCAGCAGCCCTGGGGCAGACGTCTTCTACAATGAGCAGTTCTTC. The chain is built from TRBV5-4 and TRBJ2-1; D is perhaps TRBD1 (5 bases). The length of the CDR3 is 16 residues. Germline V gene data show CDR1 as SGHNT and CDR2 as YYREEE (reference sequence). The V end was cut by 4 bases, the J end by 3 bases, with 17 bases between.

This clone was recorded once. Other DNA sequences in the sample encode the same CDR3. V gene TRBV5-1 combines with J gene TRBJ2-1, with 10 bases aligning to TRBD1. V was pared by 4 bases and J by 2 bases, with 3 bases of the junction left unmatched. Germline V gene lookup returns CDR1 SGHRS and CDR2 YFSETQ. This CDR3 is built from 15 residues. The CDR3 DNA reads TGCGCCAGCAGCCCTGGACAGGGGGCCTACAATGAGCAGTTCTTC. This sequence encodes CASSPGQGAYNEQFF.

As concerns this clone: One end of the junction does not line up with germline, which may come from a read error. The rearrangement uses TRBV7-9 and TRBJ2-7; the D gene is possibly TRBD2 (6 bases). The CDR3 covers 12 residues. Germline V lookup: CDR1 SEHNR, CDR2 FQNEAQ (reference sequence). CDR3 bases: TGTTCCAGCAGCTTGGGACTCTACGAGCAGTACTTC. Translating it yields CSSSLGLYEQYF.

The chain employs TRBV19 and TRBJ1-5; TRBD1 matches at 7 bases. V lost 5 bases and J lost 5; bases outside the gene matches: 9. CDR3 length: 15 amino acids. Looked up from germline, CDR1 is LNHDA and CDR2 is SQIVND (reference sequence). The CDR3 protein is CASSLTGPVDQPQHF. The CDR3 nucleotides are TGTGCCAGTAGTTTGACAGGGCCGGTGGATCAGCCCCAGCATTTT.

The V call is TRBV11-1, the J call TRBJ1-2; the D is unclear. Germline V gene lookup returns CDR1 SGHAT and CDR2 FQDESV (reference sequence). V lost 3 bases, J lost 6 bases, and 14 bases lay in between. The CDR3 is 14 residues long. Written as DNA, the CDR3 is TGTGCCAGCAGCTTTCCCGGGAGGGAGCATGGCTACACCTTC. The encoded protein is CASSFPGREHGYTF.

The chain couples TRBV13 to TRBJ2-3; D call uncertain. Trimming took off 5 bases at V and 2 bases at J, with 5 bases between the two ends. CDR3 size: 12 residues. Germline loops: CDR1 PRHDT, CDR2 FYEKMQ (reference sequence). Here the CDR3 reads CASSPYTDTQYF. CDR3 DNA: TGTGCCAGCAGCCCCTACACAGATACGCAGTATTTT. The whole variable domain, remainder taken from reference TRBV13 and TRBJ2-3, is AAGVIQSPRHLIKEKRETATLKCYPIPRHDTVYWYQQGPGQDPQFLISFYEKMQSDKGSIPDRFSAQQFSDYHSELNMSSLELGDSALYFCASSPYTDTQYFGPGTRLTVL.

The V gene is TRBV25-1, the J gene TRBJ1-6; possibly TRBD1 for D (5 bases). CDR1 and CDR2 from the germline V gene are MGHDK and SYGVNS. The V end was cut by 0 bases, the J end by 9 bases, with 9 bases between. The CDR3 totals 14 residues. In DNA, the CDR3 is TGTGCCAGCAGTGAATATGGGGGGTTTTCACCCCTCCACTTT. This translates into CASSEYGGFSPLHF.

The genes are TRBV9 and TRBJ2-7; 8 bases are shared with TRBD2. Germline loops: CDR1 SGDLS, CDR2 YYNGEE. This CDR3 contains 17 residues. V dropped 0 bases and J dropped 6; count of bases not matched to a gene: 14. CDR3 region: CASSVDPAGGSYGEQYF. In DNA form, the CDR3 reads TGTGCCAGCAGCGTAGACCCCGCGGGGGGATCTTACGGCGAGCAGTACTTC.

The sample holds a few counts of this clone. The chain couples TRBV27 to TRBJ2-3, with D tentatively TRBD2 (5 bases). CDR1 is MNHEY and CDR2 is SMNVEV in the germline V gene (reference sequence). This CDR3 is built from 13 residues. Trimming took 5 bases from V and 5 from J, leaving 11 bases between them. CDR3 amino acids: CASSRLEGDTQYF. The CDR3 DNA sequence: TGTGCCAGCAGTCGACTCGAGGGAGATACGCAGTATTTT.

This clone was seen a few times. This chain uses TRBV10-3 with TRBJ1-5; the match to TRBD1 covers 7 bases. The CDR3 spans 14 residues. Germline V CDR1 and CDR2: ENHRY, SYGVKD. The junction had 5 bases not matched to a gene; V was cut back by 6 bases and J by 3 bases. CDR3 sequence: CAISRQGYNQPQHF. For the CDR3, the DNA is TGTGCCATCAGCCGACAGGGCTACAATCAGCCCCAGCATTTT.

The chain has TRBV7-8 and TRBJ2-7; D may be TRBD2 (5 bases). V lost 3 bases and J 1 base, leaving 10 bases between the germline ends. This CDR3 has 14 residues. Germline CDR1 is SGHVS and CDR2 is FQNEAQ. CDR3: CASSLSSRSYEQYF. As DNA, the CDR3 is TGTGCCAGCAGCTTGTCTAGCAGGTCCTACGAGCAGTACTTC.

DNA for the CDR3: TGCGCCAGCAGCCAACCATTAGACACTGAAGCTTTCTTT. Its protein product is CASSQPLDTEAFF. The V gene is TRBV4-1, the J gene TRBJ1-1, with D hard to call. V shed 2 bases and J shed 3 bases, with 7 bases lying between them. The CDR3 contains 13 residues. CDR1 and CDR2 from the germline V gene are MGHRA and YSYEKL.

This rearrangement joins TRBV6-5 to TRBJ1-1; D might be TRBD1 (5 bases). Trimming removed 8 bases at V and 0 bases at J, with 13 bases between. The length of the CDR3 is 14 residues. The germline V gene encodes CDR1 MNHEY and CDR2 SVGAGI. CDR3 sequence reads: CASGRATLNTEAFF. The CDR3, as DNA: TGTGCCAGCGGCAGGGCCACTTTGAACACTGAAGCTTTCTTT.

The chain carries TRBV14 and TRBJ2-1; a possible D gene is TRBD2 (5 bases). The germline V gene encodes CDR1 SGHDN and CDR2 FVKESK. The CDR3 covers 20 residues. V was cut by 0 bases and J by 6 bases, with 27 bases left in between. CDR3 residues: CASSQDSDLFSDRISNEQFF. CDR3 sequence (DNA): TGTGCCAGCAGCCAAGATAGCGATCTTTTCAGCGACCGTATCTCCAATGAGCAGTTCTTC.

The chain couples TRBV1 to TRBJ1-6. TRBV1 is designated a pseudogene. The CDR3 contains 15 residues. CDR3 sequence reads: CTSSPAPGGGSPLHF. For the CDR3, the DNA is TGCACCAGCAGCCCAGCCCCGGGAGGAGGTTCACCCCTCCACTTT.

This clone has a handful of counts. This chain joins TRBV28 and TRBJ1-1, with TRBD1 matching 8 bases. Germline V gene lookup returns CDR1 MDHEN and CDR2 SYDVKM. The junction had 12 bases not matched to a gene; V was cut back by 5 bases and J by 7 bases. The CDR3 contains 15 residues. The CDR3 DNA is TGTGCCAGCAGTATACGAACAGGGGGTAAGGGTGAAGCTTTCTTT. Amino acids: CASSIRTGGKGEAFF.

The J gene is TRBJ2-7, the V gene TRBV6-5, with TRBD1 matching 9 bases. J lost 1 base, V lost 6 bases, and 4 bases had no gene match. The CDR3 is made up of 14 amino acids. Germline V gene data show CDR1 as MNHEY and CDR2 as SVGAGI. DNA for the CDR3: TGTGCCAGCAGCCGAGGGACAGGGTCCTACGAGCAGTACTTC. Translated: CASSRGTGSYEQYF.

This clone showed up just a few times. This sequence joins TRBV12-2 and TRBJ1-4. TRBV12-2 is given as a pseudogene. The CDR3 contains 14 residues. The CDR3 bases are TGTGCAAGTCGCTGTCGGGGGCGGGGGGAAAAACTGTTTTTT. Its translation: CASRCRGRGEKLFF.

This chain joins TRBV6-5 and TRBJ1-2, with 7 bases identical to TRBD1. CDR1 is MNHEY and CDR2 is SVGAGI in the germline V gene. Trimming at V came to 6 bases and at J to 8 bases, leaving 6 bases not matched to a gene. The CDR3 has 12 amino acids. The CDR3 bases are TGTGCCAGCAGAACGACAGGGTCCGGCTACACCTTC. Translated: CASRTTGSGYTF.

The chain joins TRBV6-1 to TRBJ2-7; 12 bases align to TRBD1. The CDR3 totals 15 residues. Trimming took 1 base from V and 6 from J; bases not matched to a gene: 4. The V gene's germline CDR1 is MNHNS and CDR2 SASEGT. The CDR3 DNA follows: TGTGCCAGCAGTGAAGAGGGACAGGGGGCTGGCGAGCAGTACTTC. Encoded protein: CASSEEGQGAGEQYF.

The chain has TRBV28 and TRBJ2-7; D uncertain. From germline, CDR1 is MDHEN and CDR2 SYDVKM. Deletions cut 3 bases from V and 4 bases from J, with 10 bases between. CDR3 length equals 13 residues. The DNA for the CDR3 is TGTGCCAGCAGTTTTGGTACCCTATACGAGCAGTACTTC. Translation gives CASSFGTLYEQYF.

V usage is TRBV14 and J usage is TRBJ1-1; no firm D call. V lost 3 bases and J lost 4, with 12 bases in between. CDR3 length: 14 residues. The V gene's germline CDR1 is SGHDN and CDR2 FVKESK. CDR3 sequence: CASSQLRGGTEAFF. In DNA form, the CDR3 reads TGTGCCAGCAGCCAGCTGCGGGGAGGCACTGAAGCTTTCTTT.

V gene TRBV2 combines with J gene TRBJ2-5, with 8 bases aligning to TRBD2. CDR3 length: 15 amino acids. After removal of 6 bases from V and 1 base from J, the junction contained 7 bases not matched to a gene. The germline gives CDR1 SNHLY, CDR2 FYNNEI. The CDR3: CASRYIGTSQETQYF. The CDR3 coding sequence is TGTGCCAGCAGGTATATCGGGACTAGCCAAGAGACCCAGTACTTC.

This chain uses TRBV5-1 with TRBJ2-7, with 15 bases that match TRBD2. CDR1 SGHRS and CDR2 YFSETQ come from the germline V gene. CDR3 length: 18 amino acids. The V segment lost 3 bases and the J segment 0 bases; nucleotides outside the gene matches: 7. The CDR3 spells CASSSGLAGGTSSYEQYF. In DNA form, the CDR3 reads TGCGCCAGCAGCTCAGGACTAGCGGGGGGGACGAGCTCCTACGAGCAGTACTTC.

The chain carries TRBV25-1 and TRBJ1-4; 9 positions agree with TRBD1. Germline trimming cut 1 base from V and 8 bases from J; bases unmatched to any gene: 8. The germline V gene has CDR1 MGHDK and CDR2 SYGVNS. The length of the CDR3 is 16 residues. The DNA of the CDR3 is TGTGCCAGCAGTGAATCCGGGACAGGGTCTCTGGAAAAACTGTTTTTT. Protein product: CASSESGTGSLEKLFF.